Below, one T cell receptor (beta chain) is given with its context. Its antigen is still unknown. CDR3 length: 14 amino acids. V lost 3 bases, J lost 2 bases, and 5 bases stayed unmatched. CDR1 and CDR2 (germline): SGDLS, YYNGEE. This sample is drawn from a study of cytomegalovirus exposure and HLA in healthy donors. Regarding the study as a whole: Several top significant clusters appeared, in a later analysis, to be linked to common viral pathogens. In an earlier analysis, productive rearrangement rates for most beta V segments clustered near 87% or 30%. The study listed roughly 150 cytomegalovirus-associated TCR beta chains.

PCR used 60 Vbeta primers and 13 Jbeta primers. The assay was immunoSEQ multiplex PCR, and TCRdb's table has in-frame clones only and misses some. Of around 300,000 clones in the sample, approximately 90% were seen once. This clonotype originated in a woman younger than 30 in good health and CMV-seronegative. Sequencing was done on a sample of PBMCs. This chain links TRBV9 with TRBJ2-7; TRBD1 aligns across 7 bases. CDR3 sequence: CASSARQGTYEQYF. The CDR3 nucleotides read TGTGCCAGCAGCGCCCGACAGGGTACCTACGAGCAGTACTTC.